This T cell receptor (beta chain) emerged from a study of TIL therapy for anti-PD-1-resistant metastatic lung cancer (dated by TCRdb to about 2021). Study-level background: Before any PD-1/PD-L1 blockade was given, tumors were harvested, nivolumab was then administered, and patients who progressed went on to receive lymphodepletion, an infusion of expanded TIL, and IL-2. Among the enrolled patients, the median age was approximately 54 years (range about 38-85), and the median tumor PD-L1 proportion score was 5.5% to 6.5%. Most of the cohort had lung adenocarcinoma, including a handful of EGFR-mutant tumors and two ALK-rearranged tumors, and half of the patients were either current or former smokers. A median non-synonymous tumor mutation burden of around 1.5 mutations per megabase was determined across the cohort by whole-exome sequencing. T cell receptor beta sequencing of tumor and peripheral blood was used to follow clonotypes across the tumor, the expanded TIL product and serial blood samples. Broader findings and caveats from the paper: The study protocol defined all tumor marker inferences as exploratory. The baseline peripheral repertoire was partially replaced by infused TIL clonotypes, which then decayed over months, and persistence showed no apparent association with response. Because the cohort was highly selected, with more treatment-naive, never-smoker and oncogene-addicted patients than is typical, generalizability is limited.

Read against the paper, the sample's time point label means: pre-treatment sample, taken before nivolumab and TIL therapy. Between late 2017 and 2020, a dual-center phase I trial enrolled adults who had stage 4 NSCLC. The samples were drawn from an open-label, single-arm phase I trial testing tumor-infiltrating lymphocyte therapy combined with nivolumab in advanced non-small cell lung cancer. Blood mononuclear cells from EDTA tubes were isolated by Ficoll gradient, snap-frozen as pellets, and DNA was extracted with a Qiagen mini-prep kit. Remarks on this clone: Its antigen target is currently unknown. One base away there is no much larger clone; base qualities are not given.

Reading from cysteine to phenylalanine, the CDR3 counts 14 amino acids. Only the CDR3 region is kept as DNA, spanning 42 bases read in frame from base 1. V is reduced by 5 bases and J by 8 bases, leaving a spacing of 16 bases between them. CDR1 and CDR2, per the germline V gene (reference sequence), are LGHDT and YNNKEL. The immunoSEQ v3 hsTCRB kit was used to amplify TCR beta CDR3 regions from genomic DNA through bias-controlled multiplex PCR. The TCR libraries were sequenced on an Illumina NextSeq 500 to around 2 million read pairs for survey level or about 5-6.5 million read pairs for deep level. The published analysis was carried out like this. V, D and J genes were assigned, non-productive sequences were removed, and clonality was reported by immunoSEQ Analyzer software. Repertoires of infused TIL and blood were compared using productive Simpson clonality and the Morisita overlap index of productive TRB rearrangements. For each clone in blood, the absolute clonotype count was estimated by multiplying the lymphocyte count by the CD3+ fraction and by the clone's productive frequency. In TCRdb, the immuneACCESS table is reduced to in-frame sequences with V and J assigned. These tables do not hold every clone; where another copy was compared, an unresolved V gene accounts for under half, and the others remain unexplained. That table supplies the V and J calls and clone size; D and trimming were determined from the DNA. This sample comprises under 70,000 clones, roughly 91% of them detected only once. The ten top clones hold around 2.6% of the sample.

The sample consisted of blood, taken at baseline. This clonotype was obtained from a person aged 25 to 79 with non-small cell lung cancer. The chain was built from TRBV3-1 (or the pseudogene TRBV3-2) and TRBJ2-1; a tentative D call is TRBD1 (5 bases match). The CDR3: CASSTPGYIDEQFF. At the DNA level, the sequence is TGTGCCAGCAGCACACCAGGGTATATCGATGAGCAGTTCTTC.